This note documents a single T cell receptor beta chain sequence. Its antigen is unidentified. The authors ran a second PCR of about 6 to 11 cycles using a sample-barcoded 5' primer and a J-beta primer mix. Each cDNA molecule, via a template-switch adaptor with 12 random nucleotides, was tagged. MiXCR, applied by TCRdb to the 5' RACE reads, yields one record per CDR3 protein. The sample lists approximately 810,000 distinct CDR3 sequences; around 36% were seen once. The data were taken from a study of blood T cells in healthy people across ages. Study-level findings and limits: Roughly linear age-related decline in beta diversity appeared, significant by age around 38. Comparison with aged donors showed that long-lived donors had more naive CD4+ cells and higher diversity.

The CDR3 is made up of 18 amino acids. Losses at the gene ends were 1 base for V and 3 bases for J; bases not matched to a gene: 12. In germline, CDR1 is DFQATT, CDR2 SNEGSKA (reference sequence). This TCR was recovered from a man aged 18 to 30 in good health. Specimen: blood. The chain employs TRBV20-1 and TRBJ2-3; 11 bases map to TRBD2. The CDR3 DNA sequence: TGCAGTGCTAGAGCTAGCGGGGGGCCTCGCTTAACGACAGATACGCAGTATTTT. Translating it yields CSARASGGPRLTTDTQYF.